This T cell receptor beta chain appears in the sequencing data of a study of CD8 T cells in ankylosing spondylitis. Overall study results and limits: Made up of 7 to 9 highly homologous variants, a TCR beta motif appeared characteristic of ankylosing spondylitis blood. The authors reported significant enrichment of disease-linked clones in matched ankylosing spondylitis synovial fluid.

Turning to this clonotype: Its antigen remains unidentified.

TCRdb independently ran MiXCR on the 5' RACE reads; one entry per CDR3 protein. The repertoire holds approximately 540,000 distinct CDR3 sequences, with 10% to 15% as singletons. V was clipped by 3 bases and J by 4 bases; unmatched bases: 7. The CDR3 is 14 residues long. From germline, CDR1 is DFQATT and CDR2 SNEGSKA (reference sequence). The chain joins TRBV20-1 to TRBJ1-1; 8 nucleotides align to TRBD1. The sequenced sample consisted of blood, either unsorted or a sorted T cell fraction (not recorded which). The sequence came from a male donor with ankylosing spondylitis. The CDR3 sequence is CSASVFTGGTEAFF. CDR3 in DNA: TGCAGTGCTAGCGTTTTTACAGGGGGCACTGAAGCTTTCTTT.